This is a list of T cell receptor beta chains from one sample in a study of T cell responses to AZD1222 COVID-19 vaccine. Repertoires were generated with immunoSEQ multiplex PCR, while TCRdb's copy carries only in-frame clones and drops some. The sample includes some 170,000 clones, approximately 90% of them seen just once. Sample: peripheral blood, taken on day 0 of AZD1222 vaccination. The receptors derive from an adult in good health. Each CDR3 is given with its conserved first and last residue. Fields, in order: V gene, J gene, CDR3 protein.

v_call: TRBV5-1; j_call: TRBJ2-1; cdr3_aa: CASSPPTSSYNEQFF
v_call: TRBV6-4; j_call: TRBJ1-5; cdr3_aa: CASSEGGGDQPQHF
v_call: TRBV7-8; j_call: TRBJ2-7; cdr3_aa: CASSTGREYEQYF
v_call: TRBV2; j_call: TRBJ1-1; cdr3_aa: CASKQGAEAFF
v_call: TRBV19; j_call: TRBJ2-1; cdr3_aa: CASSILAISSYNEQFF
v_call: TRBV2; j_call: TRBJ2-7; cdr3_aa: CASSEEDEQYF
v_call: TRBV5-1; j_call: TRBJ2-7; cdr3_aa: CASSPQAGATYEQYF
v_call: TRBV5-1; j_call: TRBJ2-7; cdr3_aa: CASSLASFYEQYF
v_call: TRBV12-1; j_call: TRBJ2-3; cdr3_aa: CASSLQDRGRFTDTQYF
v_call: TRBV19; j_call: TRBJ2-2; cdr3_aa: CASSIEGPYTGELFF
v_call: TRBV2; j_call: TRBJ2-1; cdr3_aa: CASSEDGYSYNEQFF
v_call: TRBV29-1; j_call: TRBJ1-1; cdr3_aa: CSVVLNTEAFF